The rows below give T cell receptor beta chains drawn from one sample of a study of T cells in Graves' hyperthyroidism and ophthalmopathy. One entry per CDR3 protein, called by TCRdb with MiXCR from the multiplex PCR reads. Here the sample spans 450,000 to 650,000 distinct CDR3 sequences, 13% to 15% being singletons. The sequenced sample was blood. Every receptor here comes from a woman aged 18-29 years with Graves' ophthalmopathy. Both conserved end residues are part of each CDR3. A D gene is named only where the DNA matches it firmly. Where a row states a size, it is once, few, many or the class of an expanded clone; other rows omit it.

d_call: .; j_call: TRBJ2-4; clone_size: few; v_call: TRBV9; cdr3_nt: TGTGCCAGCAGCGTAGGAGGCGGGGTGAAAAACATTCAGTACTTC; cdr3_aa: CASSVGGGVKNIQYF
d_call: .; j_call: TRBJ2-7; clone_size: .; v_call: TRBV9; cdr3_nt: TGTGCCAGCAGCTCAGGAGGGTACCAGGGCGCGTTTGAGCAGTACTTC; cdr3_aa: CASSSGGYQGAFEQYF
d_call: TRBD1; j_call: TRBJ2-1; clone_size: .; v_call: TRBV27; cdr3_nt: TGTGCCAGCAGTCCCTACCGGGACAGGGGCTCCTACAATGAGCAGTTCTTC; cdr3_aa: CASSPYRDRGSYNEQFF
d_call: .; j_call: TRBJ1-5; clone_size: many; v_call: TRBV27; cdr3_nt: TGTGCCAGCACCCCAACCGCGGGGGCGAATCAGCCCCAGCATTTT; cdr3_aa: CASTPTAGANQPQHF
d_call: .; j_call: TRBJ1-3; clone_size: few; v_call: TRBV30; cdr3_nt: TGTGCCTGGAGTGTACTATGGGCGAGGAGACAGAGCTCTGGAAACACCATATATTTT; cdr3_aa: CAWSVLWARRQSSGNTIYF
d_call: TRBD2; j_call: TRBJ2-5; clone_size: few; v_call: TRBV7-9; cdr3_nt: TGTGCCAGCAGCTTGAGGAGGGGAGGGGAACAAGAGACCCAGTACTTC; cdr3_aa: CASSLRRGGEQETQYF
d_call: .; j_call: TRBJ2-5; clone_size: .; v_call: TRBV6-1; cdr3_nt: TGTGCCAGCATCGGGACTCCCGCCGGGACCCAGTACTTC; cdr3_aa: CASIGTPAGTQYF
d_call: TRBD2; j_call: TRBJ2-7; clone_size: many; v_call: TRBV6-2/TRBV6-3; cdr3_nt: TGTGCCAGCAGTTACGGACTAGCGGGAGAGTCTGGGTCCTACGAGCAGTACTTC; cdr3_aa: CASSYGLAGESGSYEQYF
d_call: TRBD2; j_call: TRBJ2-7; clone_size: many; v_call: TRBV2; cdr3_nt: TGTGCCAGCAGTGAAACTAGCGGTCCTGGGGAGCAGTACTTC; cdr3_aa: CASSETSGPGEQYF
d_call: .; j_call: TRBJ1-5; clone_size: many; v_call: TRBV7-6; cdr3_nt: TGTGCCAGCAGCTTAGGGCCAGAGGGATCAAATCAGCCCCAGCATTTT; cdr3_aa: CASSLGPEGSNQPQHF
d_call: TRBD1; j_call: TRBJ1-2; clone_size: many; v_call: TRBV12-3/TRBV12-4; cdr3_nt: TGTGCCAGCAGTTGGGACAGGGTTCGGGGCTACACCTTC; cdr3_aa: CASSWDRVRGYTF
d_call: .; j_call: TRBJ2-1; clone_size: few; v_call: TRBV9; cdr3_nt: TGTGCCAGCAGCGTTGGACAGATCTACAATGAGCAGTTCTTC; cdr3_aa: CASSVGQIYNEQFF
d_call: TRBD2; j_call: TRBJ2-3; clone_size: many; v_call: TRBV7-3; cdr3_nt: TGTGCCAGCAGCTCGGTAGCGGGAGGAGCAGATACGCAGTATTTT; cdr3_aa: CASSSVAGGADTQYF
d_call: .; j_call: TRBJ1-2; clone_size: many; v_call: TRBV27; cdr3_nt: TGTGCCAGCAGTTTCGGGGGGGTCCGTGGCTACACCTTC; cdr3_aa: CASSFGGVRGYTF
d_call: TRBD2; j_call: TRBJ2-7; clone_size: many; v_call: TRBV28; cdr3_nt: TGTGCCAGCAGTTCGCACGGGACTAGCGGGGGGAAGGGTCTCGAGCAGTACTTC; cdr3_aa: CASSSHGTSGGKGLEQYF
d_call: .; j_call: TRBJ2-3; clone_size: few; v_call: TRBV29-1; cdr3_nt: TGCAGCGTTGTTCCTCTGACAACGACAGATACGCAGTATTTT; cdr3_aa: CSVVPLTTTDTQYF
d_call: .; j_call: TRBJ2-4; clone_size: few; v_call: TRBV20-1; cdr3_nt: TGCAGTGCTAGAGAGCTAGCCAAAAACATTCAGTACTTC; cdr3_aa: CSARELAKNIQYF
d_call: TRBD1; j_call: TRBJ1-1; clone_size: many; v_call: TRBV6-1; cdr3_nt: TGTGCCAGCAGACGGACAGGGCTTGAAGCTTTCTTT; cdr3_aa: CASRRTGLEAFF
d_call: TRBD1; j_call: TRBJ1-3; clone_size: many; v_call: TRBV5-8; cdr3_nt: TGTGCCAGCAGCCTGTGGACAGGGAGCTCTGGAAACACCATATATTTT; cdr3_aa: CASSLWTGSSGNTIYF
d_call: TRBD2; j_call: TRBJ2-1; clone_size: many; v_call: TRBV7-2; cdr3_nt: TGTGCCAGCAGGATCCGCGGCGGGAGGGGAACTTTCAATGAGCAGTTCTTC; cdr3_aa: CASRIRGGRGTFNEQFF
d_call: TRBD1; j_call: TRBJ2-7; clone_size: .; v_call: TRBV9; cdr3_nt: TGTGCCAGCAGCGTAGGAACAGGGGGCGTCTACGAGCAGTACTTC; cdr3_aa: CASSVGTGGVYEQYF
d_call: .; j_call: TRBJ2-7; clone_size: many; v_call: TRBV27; cdr3_nt: TGTGCCAGCAGTTTATCTCGGCCTGGGGGCTACGAGCAGTACTTC; cdr3_aa: CASSLSRPGGYEQYF
d_call: .; j_call: TRBJ2-2; clone_size: many; v_call: TRBV4-3; cdr3_nt: TGCGCCAGCAGCCAGCGTCGGGTGAACACCGGGGAGCTGTTTTTT; cdr3_aa: CASSQRRVNTGELFF
d_call: TRBD2; j_call: TRBJ2-3; clone_size: .; v_call: TRBV25-1; cdr3_nt: TGTGCCAGCAGTCCACCCGCGGGAGTAATTTGGGGGCAGTATTTT; cdr3_aa: CASSPPAGVIWGQYF
d_call: .; j_call: TRBJ2-5; clone_size: .; v_call: TRBV20-1; cdr3_nt: TGCAGTGCTAGAGATCTAGCGCAAGGGGGCAACCAAGAGACCCAGTACTTC; cdr3_aa: CSARDLAQGGNQETQYF
d_call: TRBD2; j_call: TRBJ2-3; clone_size: many; v_call: TRBV7-2; cdr3_nt: TGTGCCAGCAGCTGGCCGACTAGCGGGAGTGGTACAGATACGCAGTATTTT; cdr3_aa: CASSWPTSGSGTDTQYF
d_call: TRBD1; j_call: TRBJ2-5; clone_size: many; v_call: TRBV6-5; cdr3_nt: TGTGCCAGCAGTTACCTCGCCGGACAGGGTGAAGAGACCCAGTACTTC; cdr3_aa: CASSYLAGQGEETQYF
d_call: .; j_call: TRBJ1-6; clone_size: .; v_call: TRBV7-2; cdr3_nt: TGTGCCAGCAGCGCTCAGTCCTATAATTCACCCCTCCACTTT; cdr3_aa: CASSAQSYNSPLHF
d_call: TRBD1; j_call: TRBJ2-6; clone_size: few; v_call: TRBV10-3; cdr3_nt: TGTGCCATGCGACAGGGCGGCCTCACTGGGGCCAACGTCCTGACTTTC; cdr3_aa: CAMRQGGLTGANVLTF
d_call: .; j_call: TRBJ2-5; clone_size: many; v_call: TRBV6-2/TRBV6-3; cdr3_nt: TGTGCCAGCAGTCCCCACAGGGGATCACGGGAGCAGGAGACCCAGTACTTC; cdr3_aa: CASSPHRGSREQETQYF
d_call: .; j_call: TRBJ1-4; clone_size: .; v_call: TRBV9; cdr3_nt: TGTGCCAGCAGCGTAGGACAGCGGACTAATGAAAAACTGTTTTTT; cdr3_aa: CASSVGQRTNEKLFF
d_call: .; j_call: TRBJ2-7; clone_size: few; v_call: TRBV19; cdr3_nt: TGTGCCAGTACCCACAGGGATCGGGTTCTCGAGCAGTACTTC; cdr3_aa: CASTHRDRVLEQYF